This TCR beta chain was identified in a study of beta chain features in type 1 diabetes. Germline CDR1 reads SGHRS; CDR2 reads YFSETQ. The germline V and J ends were trimmed by 4 bases and 7 bases, with 18 bases remaining between them. The CDR3 covers 15 residues. On this clone itself: Its specificity is unknown.

Study conclusions and caveats: TCRB repertoires of naive, central memory and Treg cells appeared more similar among patients than among healthy donors. People with Type 1 diabetes carried modestly yet significantly shorter TCRB CDR3s in all four CD4+ subsets. Insertions were fewer and deletions more numerous at VDJ junctions in type 1 diabetes patients.

The isolated RNA, all of it, was reverse transcribed, so expressed TCRB transcripts were what got sequenced. Naive, central memory and regulatory T cell samples averaged approximately 3.9 million immunoSEQ reads each. Measured with immunoSEQ multiplex PCR; TCRdb has only the in-frame clones, and not every one. The sample has approximately 170,000 clones, around 63% seen once; the top ten hold about 0.089%. This chain links TRBV5-1 with TRBJ2-1; TRBD1 might be the D (7 bases). The source is a man aged 25 to 40 with type 1 diabetes. The sample was naive CD4+ T cells from blood. The CDR3 nucleotides are TGCGCCAGCAGCCAAACTACAGGGGACTGGAATGAGCAGTTCTTC. Residues: CASSQTTGDWNEQFF.